This record covers a single T cell receptor beta chain. This CDR3 contains 13 residues. CDR1 is SGDLS and CDR2 is YYNGEE in the germline V gene. V was pared by 0 bases and J by 3 bases, with 6 bases between. The data belong to a study of blood T cell repertoires in COVID-19. Profiling relied on immunoSEQ multiplex PCR, and the TCRdb table lists in-frame clones only, not all of them. The data contain some 410,000 clones, around 87% of them seen just once; the ten biggest clones take up over 0.9%. The sequenced sample consisted of PBMCs or T cells enriched from blood (not recorded which). The chain is built from TRBV9 and TRBJ1-1, with a possible D match to TRBD1 (5 bases). This receptor was taken from a woman aged 25-40 years with acute COVID-19. CDR3 sequence (DNA): TGTGCCAGCAGCGTAGCGGGGGACACTGAAGCTTTCTTT. The encoded protein is CASSVAGDTEAFF.